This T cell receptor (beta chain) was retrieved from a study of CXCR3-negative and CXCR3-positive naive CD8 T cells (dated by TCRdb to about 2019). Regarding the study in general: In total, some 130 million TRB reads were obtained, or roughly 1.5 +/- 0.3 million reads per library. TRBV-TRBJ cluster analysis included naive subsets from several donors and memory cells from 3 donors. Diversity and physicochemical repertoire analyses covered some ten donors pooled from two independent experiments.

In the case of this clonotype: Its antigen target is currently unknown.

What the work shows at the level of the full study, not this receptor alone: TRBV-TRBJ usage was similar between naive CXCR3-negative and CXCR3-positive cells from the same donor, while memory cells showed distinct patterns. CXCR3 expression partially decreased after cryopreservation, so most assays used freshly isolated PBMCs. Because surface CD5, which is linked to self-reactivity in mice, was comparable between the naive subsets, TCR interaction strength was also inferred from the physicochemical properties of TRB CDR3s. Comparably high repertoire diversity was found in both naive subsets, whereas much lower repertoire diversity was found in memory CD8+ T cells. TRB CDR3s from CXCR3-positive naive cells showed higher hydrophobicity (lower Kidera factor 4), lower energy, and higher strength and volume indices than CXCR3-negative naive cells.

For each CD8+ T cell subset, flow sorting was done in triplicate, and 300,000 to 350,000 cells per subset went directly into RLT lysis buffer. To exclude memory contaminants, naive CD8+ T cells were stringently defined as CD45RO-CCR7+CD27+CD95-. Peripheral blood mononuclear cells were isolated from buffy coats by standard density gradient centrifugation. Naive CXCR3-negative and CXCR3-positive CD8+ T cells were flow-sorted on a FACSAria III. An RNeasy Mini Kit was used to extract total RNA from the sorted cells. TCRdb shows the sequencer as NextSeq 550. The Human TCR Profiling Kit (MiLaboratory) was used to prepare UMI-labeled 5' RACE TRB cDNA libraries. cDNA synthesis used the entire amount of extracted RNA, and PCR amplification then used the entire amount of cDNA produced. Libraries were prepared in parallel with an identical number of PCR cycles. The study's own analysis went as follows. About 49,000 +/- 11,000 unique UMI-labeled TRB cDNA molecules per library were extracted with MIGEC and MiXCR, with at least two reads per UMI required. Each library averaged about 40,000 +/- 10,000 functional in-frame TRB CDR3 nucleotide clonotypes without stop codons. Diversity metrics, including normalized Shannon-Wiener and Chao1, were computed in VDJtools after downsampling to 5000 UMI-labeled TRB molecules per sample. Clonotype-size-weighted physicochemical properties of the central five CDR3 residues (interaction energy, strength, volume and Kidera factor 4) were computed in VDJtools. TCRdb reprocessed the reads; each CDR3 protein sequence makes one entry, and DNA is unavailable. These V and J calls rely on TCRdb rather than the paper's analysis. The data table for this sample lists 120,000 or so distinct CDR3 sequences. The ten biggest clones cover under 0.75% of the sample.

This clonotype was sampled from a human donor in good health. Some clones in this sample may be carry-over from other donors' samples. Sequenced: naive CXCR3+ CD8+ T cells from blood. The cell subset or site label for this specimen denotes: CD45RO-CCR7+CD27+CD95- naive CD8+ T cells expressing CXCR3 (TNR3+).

The CDR3 reads CASSLIGVSYNEQFF. The chain links TRBV5-6 with TRBJ2-1. Looking up the germline V gene yields CDR1 SGHDT and CDR2 YYEEEE. From the cysteine through the phenylalanine, the CDR3 covers 15 amino acids. There is no recorded DNA.